This T cell receptor beta chain was captured by sequencing in a study of blood T cell repertoires in COVID-19. Enrollment of patients from Seattle took place during active infection, with longitudinal follow-up. The CDR3 has 13 residues. Trimming cost V 1 base and J 4 bases, with 6 bases left between them. Germline V gives CDR1 SGHKS, CDR2 YYEKEE (reference sequence). Some clones are missing from TCRdb's copy, which holds only in-frame ones; the method was immunoSEQ multiplex PCR. In the table there are some 200,000 clones, roughly 94% of which are singletons. V usage is TRBV5-5 and J usage is TRBJ1-5; D remains ambiguous. The clonotype was recovered from a man younger than 40 with COVID-19, enrolled during active disease. The sample taken for sequencing was peripheral blood. CDR3 coding DNA: TGTGCCAGCAGCTTGACAGTGAATCAGCCCCAGCATTTT. Its translation: CASSLTVNQPQHF.